This T cell receptor (beta chain) was documented in a study of vaccination and CD4 T cells after COVID-19. Cultured CD4+ T-cell DNA underwent Oncomine TCR Beta short-read sequencing. Someone extracted genomic DNA from cultured CD4+ T cells. One entry per CDR3 protein, called by TCRdb with MiXCR from the PCR reads. The profile covers some 9,100 distinct CDR3 sequences, with 38% appearing a single time and about 15% taken by the ten largest. Treatment: approximately 9-day PBMC culture with coronavirus spike peptide pools or control peptides (ViraFEST assay). Prior to the COVID-19 pandemic (2011-2018), the unexposed donor's CD4+ T cells were collected. Once peptide pools had expanded antigen-specific T cells, ViraFEST sequenced TCRs. Comments on this clonotype: Its antigen remains unknown.

Germline CDR1 and CDR2: SEHNR and FQNEAQ (reference sequence). V shed 5 bases and J shed 4 bases, with 8 bases lying between them. The CDR3 runs 12 residues. This chain uses TRBV7-9 with TRBJ1-1; no clear D. The source of this sequence is a human donor in good health. Sequencing used CD4+ T cells from blood, cultured in vitro. The CDR3 nucleotides are TGTGCCAGCAGCCAAGGAACCACTGAAGCTTTCTTT. It is translated as CASSQGTTEAFF.